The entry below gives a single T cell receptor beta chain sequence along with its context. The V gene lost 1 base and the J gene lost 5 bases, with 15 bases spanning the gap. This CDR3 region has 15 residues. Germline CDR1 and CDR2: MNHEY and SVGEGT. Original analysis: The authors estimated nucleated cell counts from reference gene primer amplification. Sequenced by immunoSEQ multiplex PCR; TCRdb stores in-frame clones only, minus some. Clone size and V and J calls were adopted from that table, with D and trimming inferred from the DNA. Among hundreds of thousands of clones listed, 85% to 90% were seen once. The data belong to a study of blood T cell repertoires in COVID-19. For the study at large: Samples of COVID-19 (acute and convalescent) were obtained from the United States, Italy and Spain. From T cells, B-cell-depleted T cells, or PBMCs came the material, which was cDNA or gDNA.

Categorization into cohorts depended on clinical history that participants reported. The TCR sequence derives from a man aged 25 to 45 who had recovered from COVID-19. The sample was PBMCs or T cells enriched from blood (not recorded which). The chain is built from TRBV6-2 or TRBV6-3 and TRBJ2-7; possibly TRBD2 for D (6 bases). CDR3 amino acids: CASSYYAAGKDEQYF. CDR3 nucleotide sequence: TGTGCCAGCAGTTACTATGCGGCGGGGAAGGACGAGCAGTACTTC.